This paragraph covers one T cell receptor beta chain sequence. Its target is not known. The V gene's germline CDR1 is LGHNA and CDR2 YSLEER. This CDR3 spans 12 amino acids. The V end lost 3 bases, the J end lost 7 bases, and 9 bases lay between the germline ends. This entry comes from a study of a mutant IDH1 vaccine in newly diagnosed glioma. For the study at large: Treated patients showed a male proportion of around 62%, a female proportion of roughly 40%, and a mean age of about 44 years. The therapy given earlier, which was standard therapy, consisted of radiotherapy, temozolomide, or both, and most of the patients received both. Whole-study findings and limits: Pseudoprogression appeared unlinked to shifts in leading peripheral T cell clonotypes.

Time point given: week 23, last vaccination. The investigators gave 300 ug of mutant IDH1 20-mer peptide in each vaccine dose, together with topical imiquimod. Assay used: immunoSEQ multiplex PCR; TCRdb lists only in-frame clones, some missing. In the table there are 50,000 to 70,000 clones, about 81% of which are singletons. The chain links TRBV4-3 to TRBJ1-1; D is uncertain. This receptor was obtained from a woman in her forties with glioma. Some clones in this sample may be carry-over from other donors' samples. The source was PBMCs, collected from a glioma patient whose treatment included an IDH1 peptide vaccine. CDR3 bases: TGCGCCAGCAGCCAGGGTCCACTTGAAGCTTTCTTT. Amino acid sequence: CASSQGPLEAFF.